This record covers a single T cell receptor beta chain. Its antigen is as yet unknown. The V gene lost 6 bases and the J gene lost 4 bases, with 7 bases spanning the gap. Germline V gene data show CDR1 as WSHSY and CDR2 as SAAADI. The CDR3 runs 13 residues. The record originates from a study of cytotoxic CD8 clonotypes in ibrutinib-treated CLL. Overall study: After treatment lasting a median about twelve months, range 6 to 36, response samples were collected. Study-level points and caveats: Sustained-remission and progressing patients had different sampling times. Upon ibrutinib response clonality rose, and upon progression it fell back toward baseline.

Sequenced by immunoSEQ multiplex PCR; TCRdb stores in-frame clones only, minus some. The sample has more than 70,000 clones, about four fifths seen once. The TCR sequence derives from a human donor with chronic lymphocytic leukemia. This chain joins TRBV10-2 and TRBJ1-6; D unclear. The source was PBMCs, collected after 12 months of ibrutinib treatment. DNA for the CDR3: TGCGCCAGCAGCGCGCGGTATAATTCACCCCTCCACTTT. This gives the protein CASSARYNSPLHF.